One sample yielded the 9 T cell receptor beta chains listed below, sequenced in a study of T cells in Graves' hyperthyroidism and ophthalmopathy. Amplified TCR beta CDR3 regions came from RNA transcripts. In the first-round RT-PCR of the TCR CDR3, the HTBI primer set was used. TCRdb re-called the multiplex PCR reads with MiXCR, one entry per CDR3 protein. The repertoire holds approximately 600,000 distinct CDR3 sequences, with approximately 13% as singletons. Specimen: blood. These receptors were collected from a woman under 40 with Graves' hyperthyroidism that later progressed to Graves' ophthalmopathy.

This clonotype was found many times. V gene TRBV2 combines with J gene TRBJ2-1, with D tentatively TRBD2 (6 bases). CDR3 size: 15 residues. Germline loops: CDR1 SNHLY, CDR2 FYNNEI. The ends were cut back, 4 bases at V and 6 bases at J, with 16 bases in the middle. The CDR3 sequence is CASSALATALNEQFF. CDR3 sequence (DNA): TGTGCCAGCAGTGCACTAGCTACAGCACTCAATGAGCAGTTCTTC.

The table lists this clonotype with many counts. The V gene is TRBV7-2, the J gene TRBJ2-1; D uncertain. The CDR3 has 15 amino acids. Germline V gene data show CDR1 as SGHTA and CDR2 as FQGNSA. The V and J ends lost 6 bases and 3 bases respectively, with 15 bases between them. CDR3 DNA: TGTGCCAGCAGAGAGAATCTGGGTCGCTACAATGAGCAGTTCTTC. Its translation is CASRENLGRYNEQFF.

There are many counts of this clonotype. V and J are TRBV20-1 and TRBJ1-2; possibly TRBD1 for D (6 bases). Germline V lookup: CDR1 DFQATT, CDR2 SNEGSKA (reference sequence). The CDR3 extends over 12 amino acids. Between the trimmed V and J ends, which lost 7 bases and 8 bases, there was a span of 17 bases. This CDR3 is CSVPQGSGGYTF. The DNA for the CDR3 is TGCAGTGTGCCACAGGGTTCTGGGGGCTACACCTTC.

The sample holds many counts of this clonotype. V is TRBV12-3 or TRBV12-4 and J is TRBJ1-3; D gene ambiguous. With 3 bases removed from V and 0 bases from J, the gap between germline ends came to 12 bases. This CDR3 contains 16 residues. The CDR3: CASSLFGLTSGNTIYF. The CDR3 bases are TGTGCCAGCAGTTTGTTTGGGCTGACCTCTGGAAACACCATATATTTT.

There are many counts of this clonotype. The J gene is TRBJ1-5, the V gene TRBV27, with D tentatively TRBD1 (5 bases). Germline values: CDR1 MNHEY, CDR2 SMNVEV (reference sequence). With 1 base removed from V and 9 bases from J, the gap between germline ends came to 13 bases. This CDR3 spans 14 amino acids. Here the CDR3 reads CASSLYPGRGPQHF. The CDR3 DNA reads TGTGCCAGCAGTTTATATCCAGGGCGGGGGCCCCAGCATTTT.

This clonotype was counted ten times or more. CDR3 in amino acids: CASSLGPEKVQYF. In DNA, the CDR3 is TGTGCCAGCAGCCTAGGGCCGGAAAAGGTGCAGTACTTC. The chain couples TRBV28 to TRBJ2-7; D call uncertain. This CDR3 region has 13 residues. Trimming took 6 bases from V and 9 from J, leaving 18 bases between them. The germline V gene has CDR1 MDHEN and CDR2 SYDVKM. The variable domain in full, completed from reference TRBV28 and TRBJ2-7, reads DVKVTQSSRYLVKRTGEKVFLECVQDMDHENMFWYRQDPGLGLRLIYFSYDVKMKEKGDIPEGYSVSREKKERFSLILESASTNQTSMYLCASSLGPEKVQYFGPGTRLTVT.

This rearrangement joins TRBV18 to TRBJ1-1, with 8 bases lining up with TRBD1. Germline V gives CDR1 KGHSH, CDR2 LQKENI. V lost 0 bases to trimming and J lost 0 bases; unmatched junction nucleotides: 3. The CDR3 runs 16 residues. The CDR3 DNA reads TGTGCCAGCTCACCACCAACAGGGGGGATGAACACTGAAGCTTTCTTT. This translates into CASSPPTGGMNTEAFF.

This clonotype was seen at least ten times. V gene TRBV2 combines with J gene TRBJ2-7; D possibly matches TRBD1 or TRBD2 (5 bases each). V lost 2 bases and J 7 bases, leaving 18 bases between the germline ends. This CDR3 is 15 amino acids long. Germline V gene sequence: CDR1 SNHLY, CDR2 FYNNEI. CDR3 coding DNA: TGTGCCAGCAGTGAACTCGTTGGGGGAACGAAGGAGCAGTACTTC. This translates into CASSELVGGTKEQYF.

The chain employs TRBV30 and TRBJ2-7, with 10 bases fitting TRBD1. This CDR3 has 13 amino acids. CDR1 and CDR2 (germline): GTSNPN, SVGIG (reference sequence). V gave up 3 bases and J gave up 4 bases; unmatched junction bases: 3. CDR3 protein: CAWRRTGGYEQYF. The DNA for the CDR3 is TGTGCCTGGAGGCGGACAGGGGGTTACGAGCAGTACTTC.